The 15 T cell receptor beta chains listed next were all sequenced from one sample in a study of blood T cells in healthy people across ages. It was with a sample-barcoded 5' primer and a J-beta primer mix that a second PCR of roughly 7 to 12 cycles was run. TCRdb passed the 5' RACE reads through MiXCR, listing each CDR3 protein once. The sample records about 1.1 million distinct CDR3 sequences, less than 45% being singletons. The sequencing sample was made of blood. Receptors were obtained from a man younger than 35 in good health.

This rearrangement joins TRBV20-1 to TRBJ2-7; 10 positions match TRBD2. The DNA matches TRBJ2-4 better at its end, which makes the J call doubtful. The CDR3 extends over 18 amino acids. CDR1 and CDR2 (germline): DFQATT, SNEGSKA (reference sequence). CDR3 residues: CSARVEVAGGLGKNIQYF. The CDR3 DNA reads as TGCAGTGCTAGAGTAGAGGTAGCGGGGGGCCTAGGCAAAAACATTCAGTACTTC.

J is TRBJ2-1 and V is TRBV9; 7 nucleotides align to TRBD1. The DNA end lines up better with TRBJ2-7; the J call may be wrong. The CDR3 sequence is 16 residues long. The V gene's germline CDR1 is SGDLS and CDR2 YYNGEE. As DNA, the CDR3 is TGTGCCTCCGGGTTTTACGGGGACAGTTCCTACAATGAGCAGTACTTC. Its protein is CASGFYGDSSYNEQYF.

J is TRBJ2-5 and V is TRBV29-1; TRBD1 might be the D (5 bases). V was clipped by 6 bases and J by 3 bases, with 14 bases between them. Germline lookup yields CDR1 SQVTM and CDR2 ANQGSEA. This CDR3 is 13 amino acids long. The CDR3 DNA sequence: TGCAGCGTAGAACGGACAACCGAAGAGACCCAGTACTTC. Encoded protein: CSVERTTEETQYF.

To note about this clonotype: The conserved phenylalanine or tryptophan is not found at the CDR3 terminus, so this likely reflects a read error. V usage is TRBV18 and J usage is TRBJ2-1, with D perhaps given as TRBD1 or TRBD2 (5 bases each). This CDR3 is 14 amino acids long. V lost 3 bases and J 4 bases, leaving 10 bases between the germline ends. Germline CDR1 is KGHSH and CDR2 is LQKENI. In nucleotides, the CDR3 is TGTGCCAGCTCACCTTCGGGGACGTACAATGAGCAGTTCTTA. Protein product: CASSPSGTYNEQFL.

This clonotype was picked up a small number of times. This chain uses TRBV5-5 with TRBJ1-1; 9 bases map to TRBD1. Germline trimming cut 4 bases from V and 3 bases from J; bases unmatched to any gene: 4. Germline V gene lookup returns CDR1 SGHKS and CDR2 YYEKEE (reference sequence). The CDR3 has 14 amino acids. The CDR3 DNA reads TGTGCCAGCAGCGGGGACAGGGCGGACACTGAAGCTTTCTTT. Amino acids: CASSGDRADTEAFF.

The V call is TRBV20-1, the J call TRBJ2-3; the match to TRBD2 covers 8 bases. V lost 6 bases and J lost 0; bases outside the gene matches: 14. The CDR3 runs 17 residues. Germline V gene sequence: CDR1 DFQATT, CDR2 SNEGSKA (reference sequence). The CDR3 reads CSAPRGGGMSSTDTQYF. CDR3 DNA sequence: TGCAGTGCCCCCCGGGGCGGGGGGATGTCTAGCACAGATACGCAGTATTTT.

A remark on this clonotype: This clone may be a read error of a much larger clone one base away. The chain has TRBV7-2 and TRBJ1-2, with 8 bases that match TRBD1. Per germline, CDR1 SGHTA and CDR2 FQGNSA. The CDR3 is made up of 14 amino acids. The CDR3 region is CASSSGTGLYGYIF. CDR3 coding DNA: TGTGCCAGCAGCTCGGGGACAGGCCTCTATGGCTACATCTTC.

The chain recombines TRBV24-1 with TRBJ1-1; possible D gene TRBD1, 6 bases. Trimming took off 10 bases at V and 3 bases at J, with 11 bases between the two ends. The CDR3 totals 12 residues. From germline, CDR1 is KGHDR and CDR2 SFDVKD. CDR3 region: CATGGGDTEAFF. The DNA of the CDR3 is TGTGCCACAGGAGGGGGGGACACTGAAGCTTTCTTT.

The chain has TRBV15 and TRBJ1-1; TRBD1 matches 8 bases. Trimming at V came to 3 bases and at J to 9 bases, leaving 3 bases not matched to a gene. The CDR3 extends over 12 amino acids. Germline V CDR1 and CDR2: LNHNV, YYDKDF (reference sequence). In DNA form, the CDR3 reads TGTGCCACCAGCAGGAGGGACAGGAAAGCTTTCTTT. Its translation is CATSRRDRKAFF.

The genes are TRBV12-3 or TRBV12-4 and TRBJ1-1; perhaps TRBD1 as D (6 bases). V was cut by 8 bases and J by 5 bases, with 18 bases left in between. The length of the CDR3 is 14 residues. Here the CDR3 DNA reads TGTGCCAGCGCAGTTCGAGGGGGGATGACTGAAGCTTTCTTT. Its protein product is CASAVRGGMTEAFF.

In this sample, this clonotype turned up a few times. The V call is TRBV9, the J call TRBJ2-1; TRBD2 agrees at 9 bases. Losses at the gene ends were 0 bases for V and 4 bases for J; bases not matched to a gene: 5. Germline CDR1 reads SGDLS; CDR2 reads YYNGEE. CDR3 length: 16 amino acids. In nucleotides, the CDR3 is TGTGCCAGCAGCGTAGATCCTAGCGGGGAGTACAATGAGCAGTTCTTC. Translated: CASSVDPSGEYNEQFF.

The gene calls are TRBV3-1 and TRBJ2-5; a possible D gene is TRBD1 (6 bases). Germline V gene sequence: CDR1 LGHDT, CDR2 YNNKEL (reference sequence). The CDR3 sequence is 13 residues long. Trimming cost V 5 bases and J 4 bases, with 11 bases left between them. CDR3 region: CASSTGYGETQYF. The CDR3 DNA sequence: TGTGCCAGCAGCACAGGGTATGGAGAGACCCAGTACTTC.

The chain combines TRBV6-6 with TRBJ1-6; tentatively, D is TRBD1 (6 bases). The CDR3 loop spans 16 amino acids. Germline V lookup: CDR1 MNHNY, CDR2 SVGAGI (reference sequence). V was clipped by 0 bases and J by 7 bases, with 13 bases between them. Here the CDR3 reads CASSYSTGTRNSPLHF. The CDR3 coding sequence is TGTGCCAGCAGTTACTCGACGGGGACAAGAAATTCACCCCTCCACTTT.

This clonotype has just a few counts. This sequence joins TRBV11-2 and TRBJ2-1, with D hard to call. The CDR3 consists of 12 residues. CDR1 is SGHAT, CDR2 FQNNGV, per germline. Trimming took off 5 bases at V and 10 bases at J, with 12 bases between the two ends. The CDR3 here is CASSRDGPEQFF. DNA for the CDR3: TGTGCCAGCAGCCGTGACGGGCCCGAGCAGTTCTTC.

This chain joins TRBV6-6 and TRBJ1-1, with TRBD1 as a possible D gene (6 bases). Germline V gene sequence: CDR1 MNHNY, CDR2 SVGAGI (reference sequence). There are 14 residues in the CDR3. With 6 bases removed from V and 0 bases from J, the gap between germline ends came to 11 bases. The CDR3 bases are TGTGCCAGCAGGACAGGATTAATGAACACTGAAGCTTTCTTT. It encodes CASRTGLMNTEAFF.